Below are 23 T cell receptor beta chains sequenced from a single sample in a study of blood T cell repertoires in COVID-19. Here immunoSEQ multiplex PCR was the method, and the copy in TCRdb shows in-frame clones only, minus some. The sample includes 35,000 or so clones, around nine tenths of them seen just once. Input material: peripheral blood. Every receptor here comes from a human donor in a cohort sampled during active COVID-19.

CDR3 DNA: TGTGCCAGCAGCCCCCAGCCCGGGGTGAACACTGAAGCTTTCTTT. This sequence encodes CASSPQPGVNTEAFF. The J gene is TRBJ1-1, the V gene TRBV3-1 (or the pseudogene TRBV3-2); D remains unclear. The germline CDR1 and CDR2 sequences are LGHDT and YNNKEL (reference sequence). Deletions cut 4 bases from V and 0 bases from J, with 12 bases between. There are 15 residues in the CDR3.

The chain recombines TRBV20-1 with TRBJ2-7; D is uncertain. The CDR3 runs 12 residues. From germline, CDR1 is DFQATT and CDR2 SNEGSKA (reference sequence). V gave up 3 bases and J gave up 1 base, with 7 bases separating them. CDR3 region: CSASSVSYEQYF. The DNA of the CDR3 is TGCAGTGCTAGTTCGGTTTCCTACGAGCAGTACTTC.

The chain is built from TRBV19 and TRBJ2-6; possible D gene TRBD1, 6 bases. The V end was cut by 8 bases, the J end by 11 bases, with 25 bases between. This CDR3 contains 16 residues. Per germline, CDR1 LNHDA and CDR2 SQIVND (reference sequence). In DNA form, the CDR3 reads TGTGCCAGTTCCAGGGGAACTACCAAGGCAAGTTACGTCCTGACTTTC. The encoded protein is CASSRGTTKASYVLTF.

The CDR3 nucleotides are TGCGCCAGGGGTTCCGGGGACACTGAAGCTTTCTTT. It translates to CARGSGDTEAFF. This chain uses TRBV23-1 with TRBJ1-1; unclear D gene. TRBV23-1 carries the ORF label, with uncertain function. The length of the CDR3 is 12 residues. Trimming pared 9 bases from V and 3 bases from J, leaving 11 bases between.

The J gene is TRBJ2-7, the V gene TRBV3-1 (or the pseudogene TRBV3-2), with D possibly being TRBD1 (6 bases). The CDR3 length is 17 residues. V was pared by 4 bases and J by 0 bases, with 19 bases between. CDR1 is LGHDT and CDR2 is YNNKEL in the germline V gene (reference sequence). The CDR3 nucleotides are TGTGCCAGCAGCCCCTCCACTCGGGACAAGATCTCCTACGAGCAGTACTTC. This sequence encodes CASSPSTRDKISYEQYF.

V usage is TRBV27 and J usage is TRBJ1-2; 7 positions agree with TRBD1. This CDR3 spans 16 amino acids. J gave up 2 bases and V 7 bases, and 13 bases lay outside the gene matches. Per the germline V gene, CDR1 is MNHEY and CDR2 is SMNVEV (reference sequence). CDR3 sequence (DNA): TGTGCCAGCACCCGAACGCAGGGGACAGTGAACTATGGCTACACCTTC. Amino acids: CASTRTQGTVNYGYTF.

The rearrangement links TRBV28 to TRBJ2-2; 7 nucleotides match TRBD2. Trimming cost V 2 bases and J 4 bases; bases outside gene matches: 10. The germline gives CDR1 MDHEN, CDR2 SYDVKM. The CDR3 is 17 amino acids. The DNA for the CDR3 is TGTGCCAGCAGTTTACCCGGGGATAGCGGGCCCACCGGGGAGCTGTTTTTT. Translating it yields CASSLPGDSGPTGELFF.

The chain recombines TRBV7-9 with TRBJ2-7; no reliable D call. The CDR3 covers 11 residues. V gave up 2 bases and J gave up 6 bases, with 5 bases separating them. Germline values: CDR1 SEHNR, CDR2 FQNEAQ (reference sequence). CDR3 loop: CASSLRVEQYF. The CDR3 region has the DNA TGTGCCAGCAGCTTACGGGTCGAGCAGTACTTC.

The chain recombines TRBV5-1 with TRBJ1-4; D might be TRBD1 (5 bases). The CDR3 has 14 residues. Trimming shortened V by 0 bases and J by 3 bases, and 6 bases separated the two germline ends. Germline V gene sequence: CDR1 SGHRS, CDR2 YFSETQ. The DNA of the CDR3 is TGCGCCAGCAGCTTGGAAGGGGCTAATGAAAAACTGTTTTTT. It yields the protein CASSLEGANEKLFF.

The V and J genes are TRBV5-1 and TRBJ2-1; 7 bases fit TRBD2. This CDR3 contains 15 residues. The V and J ends lost 0 bases and 7 bases, in that order; junction bases with no gene match: 7. The germline gives CDR1 SGHRS, CDR2 YFSETQ. The CDR3 DNA is TGCGCCAGCAGCTTGGAGCTAGCGGTGGGGAATGAGCAGTTCTTC. This codes for CASSLELAVGNEQFF.

The rearrangement uses TRBV18 and TRBJ2-3; D possibly corresponds to TRBD1 (5 bases). Germline assignment: CDR1 KGHSH and CDR2 LQKENI. The CDR3 sequence is 18 residues long. V was shortened by 2 bases and J by 0 bases, with 18 bases between the two germline ends. The CDR3 bases are TGTGCCAGCTCACCAGGGGAAGGGGCCTCTTATAGCACAGATACGCAGTATTTT. It translates to CASSPGEGASYSTDTQYF.

This chain joins TRBV28 and TRBJ2-3; perhaps TRBD2 as D (7 bases). The CDR3 spans 15 residues. Germline CDR1 MDHEN, CDR2 SYDVKM. Trimming took 7 bases from V and 4 from J, leaving 18 bases between them. The CDR3 sequence is CASMRGGEVSDTQYF. Written as DNA, the CDR3 is TGTGCCAGCATGAGGGGGGGAGAGGTATCAGATACGCAGTATTTT. The entire variable domain, with the rest obtained from reference TRBV28 and TRBJ2-3, is as follows: DVKVTQSSRYLVKRTGEKVFLECVQDMDHENMFWYRQDPGLGLRLIYFSYDVKMKEKGDIPEGYSVSREKKERFSLILESASTNQTSMYLCASMRGGEVSDTQYFGPGTRLTVL.

This clone was picked up one time. The V and J genes are TRBV23-1 and TRBJ2-2, with TRBD2 matching 8 bases. TRBV23-1 is an open reading frame whose function is uncertain. CDR3 size: 20 residues. Trimming at V came to 4 bases and at J to 7 bases, leaving 23 bases not matched to a gene. The CDR3 here is CASSPPHPVTGGRKGGELFF. CDR3 sequence (DNA): TGCGCCAGCAGTCCACCTCATCCCGTAACGGGAGGGAGGAAGGGCGGGGAGCTGTTTTTT.

The chain links TRBV28 to TRBJ2-7; weak D call: TRBD1 (6 bases). Germline CDR1 reads MDHEN; CDR2 reads SYDVKM. The CDR3 has 14 residues. V lost 7 bases to trimming and J lost 2 bases, with 15 bases between them. CDR3 sequence: CASTSPGTTYEQYF. CDR3 DNA: TGTGCCAGCACGAGTCCCGGGACAACCTACGAGCAGTACTTC.

The genes are TRBV2 and TRBJ2-3; a weak D match, TRBD1 (6 bases). Germline CDR1 and CDR2: SNHLY and FYNNEI. The V and J ends lost 7 bases and 2 bases respectively, with 10 bases between them. This CDR3 is built from 13 residues. Here the CDR3 reads CASTQGTTDTQYF. The CDR3 DNA is TGTGCCAGCACGCAGGGGACCACAGATACGCAGTATTTT.

The J gene is TRBJ2-3, the V gene TRBV6-5; D ambiguous. This CDR3 has 11 amino acids. Germline-derived CDR1 and CDR2 are MNHEY and SVGAGI. The CDR3 loop reads CADGPVAVQYF. DNA of the CDR3: TGTGCGGATGGGCCCGTCGCTGTCCAGTATTTT.

The chain couples TRBV6-5 to TRBJ1-1; maybe TRBD1 (5 bases). With 7 bases removed from V and 1 base from J, the gap between germline ends came to 10 bases. CDR1 is MNHEY, CDR2 SVGAGI, per germline. The CDR3 is made up of 13 amino acids. The CDR3: CASIITGNTEAFF. CDR3 coding DNA: TGTGCCAGCATAATTACAGGGAACACTGAAGCTTTCTTT.

The chain uses TRBV5-1 and TRBJ2-3; 13 bases are shared with TRBD2. CDR3 length: 16 amino acids. Germline V gene sequence: CDR1 SGHRS, CDR2 YFSETQ. Trimming removed 3 bases from V and 4 bases from J; junction bases left unmatched: 5. The CDR3 loop is CASSYGTSGIADTQYF. The CDR3 region has the DNA TGCGCCAGCAGCTACGGGACTAGCGGGATTGCAGATACGCAGTATTTT. The entire variable domain, with the rest obtained from reference TRBV5-1 and TRBJ2-3, is as follows: KAGVTQTPRYLIKTRGQQVTLSCSPISGHRSVSWYQQTPGQGLQFLFEYFSETQRNKGNFPGRFSGRQFSNSRSEMNVSTLELGDSALYLCASSYGTSGIADTQYFGPGTRLTVL.

The chain recombines TRBV3-1 (or the pseudogene TRBV3-2) with TRBJ2-7; D unresolved. V lost 6 bases to trimming and J lost 9 bases, with 12 bases between them. Germline V CDR1 and CDR2: LGHDT, YNNKEL (reference sequence). CDR3 length equals 11 residues. CDR3 protein: CASSLNGGQYF. DNA for the CDR3: TGTGCCAGCAGTCTAAACGGCGGGCAGTACTTC.

The V and J genes are TRBV27 and TRBJ2-3, with D possibly matching TRBD2 (6 bases). CDR1 and CDR2 from the germline V gene are MNHEY and SMNVEV (reference sequence). V was trimmed by 6 bases and J by 0 bases, leaving 10 bases between them. The length of the CDR3 is 14 residues. The chain's CDR3 is CASREGYSTDTQYF. The CDR3 DNA is TGTGCCAGCAGGGAGGGATACAGCACAGATACGCAGTATTTT.

The rearrangement links TRBV2 to TRBJ1-2, with D unresolved. The V end was cut by 7 bases, the J end by 2 bases, with 8 bases between. The CDR3 runs to 12 residues. Germline CDR1 reads SNHLY; CDR2 reads FYNNEI. This CDR3 reads CASNTANYGYTF. CDR3 in DNA: TGTGCCAGCAACACCGCAAACTATGGCTACACCTTC.

This clone was counted a single time. The chain joins TRBV6-6 to TRBJ2-3; D might be TRBD2 (5 bases). CDR3 size: 13 residues. CDR1 and CDR2 (germline): MNHNY, SVGAGI (reference sequence). The V end lost 6 bases, the J end lost 2 bases, and 9 bases lay between the germline ends. CDR3 sequence: CASSRGSTDTQYF. CDR3 DNA sequence: TGTGCCAGCAGCCGCGGGTCCACAGATACGCAGTATTTT.

The genes are TRBV7-9 and TRBJ2-2; D gene unclear. The germline V gene has CDR1 SEHNR and CDR2 FQNEAQ (reference sequence). The CDR3 spans 15 residues. Trimming left V 7 bases short and J 2 bases short, with 14 bases between. In DNA form, the CDR3 reads TGTGCCAGCATCCTGACCCAGGAAAACACCGGGGAGCTGTTTTTT. Its translation is CASILTQENTGELFF.